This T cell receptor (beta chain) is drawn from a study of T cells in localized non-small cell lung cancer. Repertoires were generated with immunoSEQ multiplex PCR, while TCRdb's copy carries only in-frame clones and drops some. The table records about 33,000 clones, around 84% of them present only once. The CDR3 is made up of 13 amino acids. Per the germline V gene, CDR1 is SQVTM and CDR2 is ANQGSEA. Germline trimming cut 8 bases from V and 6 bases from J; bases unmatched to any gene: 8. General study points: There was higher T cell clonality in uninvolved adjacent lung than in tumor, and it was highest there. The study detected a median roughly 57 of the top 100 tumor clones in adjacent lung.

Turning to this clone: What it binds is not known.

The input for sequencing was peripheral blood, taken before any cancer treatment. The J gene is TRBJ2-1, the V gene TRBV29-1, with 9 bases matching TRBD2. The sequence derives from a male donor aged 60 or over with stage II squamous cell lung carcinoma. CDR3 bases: TGCAGCAGTAGACTAGCGGCAATCAATGAGCAGTTCTTC. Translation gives CSSRLAAINEQFF.